One T cell receptor (beta chain) is described in this entry. This record belongs to a study of PD-1 blockade in classical Hodgkin lymphoma. Background on the study: Every 2 weeks, patients had 3 mg/kg nivolumab intravenously.

Assay: immunoSEQ multiplex PCR; the TCRdb copy retains only in-frame clones and omits some. Among some 25,000 clones listed, approximately 64% were seen once. No patient escaped relapse after autologous stem cell transplantation, and brentuximab vedotin exposure varied. Germline loops: CDR1 SQVTM, CDR2 ANQGSEA. This CDR3 comprises 12 residues. The source was peripheral blood mononuclear cells (PBMCs), collected before the second cycle of nivolumab. The clonotype originates from a human donor with classical Hodgkin lymphoma. This sequence joins TRBV29-1 and TRBJ2-3; D ambiguous. CDR3 amino acids: CGVGINGDTQYF. CDR3 sequence (DNA): TGCGGGGTGGGGATCAACGGGGATACGCAGTATTTT.